These 17 T cell receptor beta chains share one sample of origin, sequenced in a study of blood T cell repertoires in COVID-19. Method: immunoSEQ multiplex PCR; TCRdb's copy keeps in-frame clones and lacks some. Of about 210,000 clones in the sample, about 84% are singletons; the top ten hold 4.3%. Specimen: PBMCs or T cells enriched from blood (not recorded which). All receptors derive from a man under 40 with acute COVID-19.

The V and J genes are TRBV5-1 and TRBJ2-6; D remains unclear. Germline V gene data show CDR1 as SGHRS and CDR2 as YFSETQ. CDR3 length: 15 residues. Trimming removed 2 bases at V and 3 bases at J, with 9 bases between. CDR3 nucleotide sequence: TGCGCCAGCAGCTTACTCGCAGGTGGGGCCAACGTCCTGACTTTC. Amino acid sequence: CASSLLAGGANVLTF.

This clone was counted a single time. The chain is built from TRBV6-1 and TRBJ1-3; D gene unclear. The CDR3 contains 16 residues. CDR1 MNHNS and CDR2 SASEGT come from the germline V gene. V was shortened by 3 bases and J by 0 bases, with 12 bases between the two germline ends. CDR3 nucleotide sequence: TGTGCCAGCAGTGAGACATTACCGAGCTCTGGAAACACCATATATTTT. As protein: CASSETLPSSGNTIYF.

This clone was counted at least ten times. The chain links TRBV7-3 to TRBJ1-1; tentatively, D is TRBD1 (6 bases). Germline loops: CDR1 SGHTA, CDR2 FQGTGA. This CDR3 is 16 amino acids long. V was cut by 5 bases and J by 5 bases, with 21 bases left in between. The CDR3 DNA reads as TGTGCCAGCAGCAACCCCTGGGGGGGGCGAGGGACTGAAGCTTTCTTT. It is translated as CASSNPWGGRGTEAFF.

The rearrangement joins TRBV18 to TRBJ2-1; D is unclear. The germline gives CDR1 KGHSH, CDR2 LQKENI. Between the trimmed V and J ends, which lost 8 bases and 3 bases, there was a span of 8 bases. The CDR3 is made up of 12 amino acids. CDR3 nucleotide sequence: TGTGCCAGCACCACCTACTACAATGAGCAGTTCTTC. This gives the protein CASTTYYNEQFF. Combining the CDR3 with reference TRBV18 and TRBJ2-1 gives the whole variable domain NAGVMQNPRHLVRRRGQEARLRCSPMKGHSHVYWYRQLPEEGLKFMVYLQKENIIDESGMPKERFSAEFPKEGPSILRIQQVVRGDSAAYFCASTTYYNEQFFGPGTRLTVL.

The V and J genes are TRBV28 and TRBJ1-1; TRBD1 matches at 12 bases. Germline loops: CDR1 MDHEN, CDR2 SYDVKM. This CDR3 is built from 17 residues. The V gene end was trimmed by 7 bases and the J gene end by 4 bases; junction bases not matched to a gene: 13. CDR3 DNA: TGTGCCAGCATCCCCTCTCCGGGACAGGGGGCGATCACTGAAGCTTTCTTT. As protein: CASIPSPGQGAITEAFF.

The V gene is TRBV30, the J gene TRBJ1-2; 7 bases are shared with TRBD1. The CDR3 contains 15 residues. Unmatched junction bases numbered 7, after V lost 0 bases and J lost 3 bases. CDR1 and CDR2 from the germline V gene are GTSNPN and SVGIG (reference sequence). CDR3 region: CAWSVGAGGYYGYTF. The CDR3 nucleotides are TGTGCCTGGAGTGTAGGGGCAGGGGGGTACTATGGCTACACCTTC.

Only a few counts were recorded for this clone. The V and J genes are TRBV6-5 and TRBJ2-5, with 9 nucleotides matching TRBD1. Germline V gene sequence: CDR1 MNHEY, CDR2 SVGAGI. CDR3 size: 12 residues. Trimming took 5 bases from V and 7 from J; bases not matched to a gene: 2. Written as DNA, the CDR3 is TGTGCCAGCAGTACAGGGGGCTTGACCCAGTACTTC. Translated: CASSTGGLTQYF.

This sequence joins TRBV11-2 and TRBJ1-1; tentative D call: TRBD1 (5 bases). Germline V gives CDR1 SGHAT, CDR2 FQNNGV. The ends were cut back, 4 bases at V and 4 bases at J, with 16 bases in the middle. This CDR3 has 15 residues. The CDR3 region is CASSSETDGGTEAFF. The CDR3 nucleotides are TGTGCCAGCAGCTCTGAGACGGACGGGGGCACTGAAGCTTTCTTT.

This clone was observed a single time. The chain joins TRBV24-1 to TRBJ1-1; D is perhaps TRBD1 (5 bases). The CDR3 has 14 residues. Germline CDR1 and CDR2: KGHDR and SFDVKD. Trimming took off 3 bases at V and 4 bases at J, with 11 bases between the two ends. CDR3 amino acids: CATSDPRQRTEAFF. In DNA, the CDR3 is TGTGCCACCAGTGATCCTAGACAGCGCACTGAAGCTTTCTTT.

The gene calls are TRBV10-1 and TRBJ2-1; 8 bases line up with TRBD2. J lost 8 bases, V lost 2 bases, and 2 bases had no gene match. CDR1 WNHNN and CDR2 SYGVQD come from the germline V gene (reference sequence). The CDR3 has 13 residues. CDR3 amino acids: CASSEKRGYEQFF. CDR3 bases: TGCGCCAGCAGTGAGAAGCGGGGGTATGAGCAGTTCTTC.

The rearrangement joins TRBV6-5 to TRBJ2-7; 9 nucleotides agree with TRBD1. The V gene end was trimmed by 6 bases and the J gene end by 2 bases; junction bases not matched to a gene: 8. Germline lookup yields CDR1 MNHEY and CDR2 SVGAGI. This CDR3 contains 15 residues. The CDR3 here is CASRAGTGRTYEQYF. In nucleotides, the CDR3 is TGTGCCAGCAGGGCCGGGACAGGGAGGACCTACGAGCAGTACTTC.

The chain employs TRBV5-1 and TRBJ2-3, with D uncertain. The CDR3 runs to 13 residues. Germline V gene lookup returns CDR1 SGHRS and CDR2 YFSETQ. Trimming pared 4 bases from V and 3 bases from J, leaving 9 bases between. CDR3 bases: TGCGCCAGCAGCCGGTCCGGTACAGATACGCAGTATTTT. Protein product: CASSRSGTDTQYF.

The V gene is TRBV3-1 (or the pseudogene TRBV3-2), the J gene TRBJ1-1; tentative D call: TRBD1 (6 bases). V dropped 0 bases and J dropped 11 bases, with 16 bases sitting between them. Germline loops: CDR1 LGHDT, CDR2 YNNKEL (reference sequence). The CDR3 covers 14 residues. The CDR3 sequence is CASSQDMAERGAFF. The CDR3, as DNA: TGTGCCAGCAGCCAAGATATGGCAGAGAGGGGGGCTTTCTTT.

The chain joins TRBV28 to TRBJ1-1, with 8 bases lining up with TRBD1. V gave up 6 bases and J gave up 5 bases; unmatched junction bases: 11. The germline CDR1 and CDR2 sequences are MDHEN and SYDVKM. The CDR3 is made up of 15 amino acids. The CDR3: CASRDPRQGWTEAFF. CDR3 coding DNA: TGTGCCAGCAGGGACCCCCGACAGGGGTGGACTGAAGCTTTCTTT.

V is TRBV9 and J is TRBJ2-7; 7 bases agree with TRBD1. Germline trimming cut 0 bases from V and 4 bases from J; bases unmatched to any gene: 4. The CDR3 is 14 amino acids. CDR1 is SGDLS and CDR2 is YYNGEE in the germline V gene. CDR3 loop: CASSVAGTEYEQYF. The CDR3 DNA reads as TGTGCCAGCAGCGTAGCCGGGACAGAATACGAGCAGTACTTC.

The rearrangement joins TRBV5-4 to TRBJ1-6; the match to TRBD1 covers 8 bases. The CDR3 is made up of 17 amino acids. The J segment lost 8 bases and the V segment lost 0 bases, leaving 10 bases of the junction unmatched. Germline V lookup: CDR1 SGHNT, CDR2 YYREEE (reference sequence). The CDR3 sequence: CASSLEQGANLDSPLHF. CDR3 coding DNA: TGTGCCAGCAGCTTGGAGCAGGGGGCGAATCTTGATTCACCCCTCCACTTT. Full variable domain (missing parts from reference TRBV5-4 and TRBJ1-6): ETGVTQSPTHLIKTRGQQVTLRCSSQSGHNTVSWYQQALGQGPQFIFQYYREEENGRGNFPPRFSGLQFPNYSSELNVNALELDDSALYLCASSLEQGANLDSPLHFGNGTRLTVT.

This chain joins TRBV11-1 and TRBJ2-1, with TRBD2 as a possible D gene (6 bases). V was cut by 5 bases and J by 0 bases, with 11 bases left in between. The germline V gene encodes CDR1 SGHAT and CDR2 FQDESV (reference sequence). The CDR3 consists of 15 residues. In DNA form, the CDR3 reads TGTGCCAGCAGCAAGGGACTGCTCTCCTACAATGAGCAGTTCTTC. It translates to CASSKGLLSYNEQFF. The full variable domain, rest sourced from reference TRBV11-1 and TRBJ2-1, is EAEVAQSPRYKITEKSQAVAFWCDPISGHATLYWYRQILGQGPELLVQFQDESVVDDSQLPKDRFSAERLKGVDSTLKIQPAELGDSAMYLCASSKGLLSYNEQFFGPGTRLTVL.